These T cell receptor beta chains were read from a single sample in a study of T cell repertoires in cytomegalovirus infection. TCRdb used MiXCR to reprocess the reads, holding one entry per CDR3 protein. The sample has approximately 470,000 distinct CDR3 sequences, about 44% seen once; the top ten hold 43%. Antigens of these TCRs are unknown. The source material was cultured PBMCs, sampled from culture after CMV antigen stimulation. The source of these receptors is a human donor in good health (CMV status not recorded). Some clones in this sample may be carry-over from other donors' samples. Both conserved end residues are part of each CDR3.

V gene,CDR3 protein
TRBV6-5,CASSGTPGTEAFF
TRBV7-2,CASSLDGTGQGTQYF
TRBV7-2,CASSSEALSSAPGELFF
TRBV10-3,CAISYKQGGLSYEQYF
TRBV7-6,CASSSGQLYNSPLHF
TRBV15,CATSRRLAYEQYF
TRBV7-9,CASSLGTGEQYF
TRBV4-3,CASSQELLTSVSTDTQYF
TRBV4-3,CASSQVLGSGQPQHF
TRBV12-3/TRBV12-4,CASSLGVGGFGEQYF
TRBV7-2,CASSLSETGKNIQYF
TRBV7-6,CASSLEGQRAFF
TRBV5-6,CASSHRQGAFLDTQYF
TRBV7-2,CASRLQGNTEAFF
TRBV7-2,CASSLNQNPNYGYTF
TRBV7-6,CASRLGFRGPNNEQFF
TRBV5-1,CASSFAPEGLALQETQYF
TRBV5-5,CASSLLRTATSGAEAF
TRBV7-2,CASSRREDYGFTF
TRBV5-4,CASSGKGQGEDLYNEQFF
TRBV6-1,CASSEGWGAFF
TRBV10-3,CAIYSTGEYEQYF
TRBV13,CASSLGTSGGPREDTQYF
TRBV6-1,CASIRTGNLAFF
TRBV7-9,CASSLGYIAGDTDTQYF
TRBV6-2/TRBV6-3,CASSLRGAGANYGYTF
TRBV5-1,CASSLQGVAGNTIYF
TRBV11-2,CASSSEPGLAGGPGETQYF
TRBV7-2,CASSGLRGRAWNEQFF
TRBV6-2/TRBV6-3,CAIADPRSIQYF
TRBV7-2,CASSLGGRTPETQYF
TRBV4-2,CASSHDEDEQFF
TRBV7-8,CASSSGTLRGDTQYF
TRBV27,CASTSGAGVYGQETQYF
TRBV10-3,CAISGGSGGSYNEQFF
TRBV7-2,CASSFEMGGYGYTF
TRBV6-6,CASTQGGAADTQYF
TRBV5-1,CASKTTGDTEAFF
TRBV12-3/TRBV12-4,CASSWVGLLQETQYF
TRBV7-2,CASSLEAEYEQYF
TRBV19,CASSIDLRLAGGPPGEQFF
TRBV7-2,CASSFGRNNQPQHF